Presented here are 21 T cell receptor beta chains from one specimen sequenced in a study of identical twins. TCRdb re-derived calls from the 5' RACE reads in MiXCR, one entry per CDR3 protein. The table lists about 290,000 distinct CDR3 sequences, 9.5% of them singletons. The data also belong to a second study, concerning yellow fever vaccine responses in identical twins.

The sequenced material came from CD8+ T cells sorted from blood. These receptors all come from a woman aged 18-29 years in good health.

This clonotype was observed many times. As DNA, the CDR3 is TGTGCCACCAGCCGTTCAGGGGAGCAGTACTTC. This codes for CATSRSGEQYF. The rearrangement uses TRBV15 and TRBJ2-7, with D possibly matching TRBD1 (5 bases). Germline V gene lookup returns CDR1 LNHNV and CDR2 YYDKDF (reference sequence). V was pared by 5 bases and J by 7 bases, with 9 bases between. The CDR3 is 11 residues long.

This clonotype appeared many times. The chain recombines TRBV20-1 with TRBJ2-7, with D possibly matching TRBD2 (6 bases). Germline CDR1 reads DFQATT; CDR2 reads SNEGSKA (reference sequence). The V end was cut by 1 base, the J end by 2 bases, with 12 bases between. The CDR3 totals 14 residues. CDR3 bases: TGCAGTGCTAGAGTAGGGGACTGGCCCTACGAGCAGTACTTC. Its protein is CSARVGDWPYEQYF.

This clonotype was picked up a small number of times. The CDR3 protein is CASSLAGGSSPLHF. Here the CDR3 DNA reads TGTGCCAGCAGTCTGGCGGGGGGTAGTTCACCCCTCCACTTT. The V gene is TRBV2, the J gene TRBJ1-6, with a weak D call TRBD1 (5 bases). This CDR3 is 14 amino acids long. V shed 5 bases and J shed 9 bases, with 14 bases lying between them. Germline V gene sequence: CDR1 SNHLY, CDR2 FYNNEI.

This clonotype has a handful of counts. This chain joins TRBV20-1 and TRBJ2-7; D is perhaps TRBD2 (5 bases). V shed 1 base and J shed 2 bases, with 9 bases lying between them. The CDR3 consists of 13 residues. Germline lookup yields CDR1 DFQATT and CDR2 SNEGSKA (reference sequence). The CDR3 DNA reads TGCAGTGCTAGAGGGGGAGACGCCTACGAGCAGTACTTC. It yields the protein CSARGGDAYEQYF.

This clonotype was seen many times. The chain recombines TRBV29-1 with TRBJ2-5; TRBD1 might be the D (6 bases). This CDR3 has 12 residues. Germline V gives CDR1 SQVTM, CDR2 ANQGSEA. Trimming left V 4 bases short and J 10 bases short, with 16 bases between. The CDR3 sequence is CSVVGQGLVQYF. The CDR3 DNA reads TGCAGCGTTGTTGGGCAGGGGTTGGTCCAGTACTTC.

The table lists this clonotype with a few counts. This chain joins TRBV5-1 and TRBJ2-1, with 16 bases identical to TRBD2. This CDR3 has 18 amino acids. The germline V gene encodes CDR1 SGHRS and CDR2 YFSETQ. V lost 4 bases, J lost 4 bases, and 8 bases stayed unmatched. Written as DNA, the CDR3 is TGCGCCAGCAGCCCGGGACTAGCGGGGGGGCCGGGGTACAATGAGCAGTTCTTC. This encodes CASSPGLAGGPGYNEQFF.

The CDR3 loop is CASSVGGLQETQYF. In DNA form, the CDR3 reads TGTGCCAGCAGTGTGGGGGGGCTCCAAGAGACCCAGTACTTC. This chain joins TRBV12-3 or TRBV12-4 and TRBJ2-5; TRBD2 is a possible D gene (7 bases). Trimming took off 5 bases at V and 1 base at J, with 11 bases between the two ends. CDR3 length: 14 amino acids.

This clonotype has a count of ten or more. The chain joins TRBV4-3 to TRBJ2-1; 7 bases match TRBD2. The CDR3 sequence is 17 residues long. Germline lookup yields CDR1 LGHNA and CDR2 YSLEER. The trim removed 0 bases at V and 4 bases at J, leaving 9 bases unmatched. CDR3 loop: CASSQDGGAGRYNEQFF. The CDR3, as DNA: TGCGCCAGCAGCCAAGATGGGGGAGCGGGGAGGTACAATGAGCAGTTCTTC.

The CDR3 DNA follows: TGTGCCAGCAGGGAGTCTTCCTACGAGCAGTACTTC. It codes for CASRESSYEQYF. The chain couples TRBV27 to TRBJ2-7; D is unclear. Trimming stripped 6 bases from V and 1 base from J, with 7 bases between. Germline V gene sequence: CDR1 MNHEY, CDR2 SMNVEV (reference sequence). The CDR3 spans 12 residues.

In its sample, this clonotype was seen many times. The chain combines TRBV11-2 with TRBJ1-1, with unresolved D. Trimming took 0 bases from V and 2 from J, leaving 22 bases between them. This CDR3 is built from 19 residues. CDR1 is SGHAT and CDR2 is FQNNGV in the germline V gene. In DNA, the CDR3 is TGTGCCAGCAGCTTAGACCCCGGGATTTACCGAGGGATAAACACTGAAGCTTTCTTT. Translation gives CASSLDPGIYRGINTEAFF.

The chain is built from TRBV10-3 and TRBJ1-4, with no clear D. Germline values: CDR1 ENHRY, CDR2 SYGVKD. CDR3 length equals 18 residues. V lost 0 bases and J 7 bases, leaving 21 bases between the germline ends. CDR3 DNA: TGTGCCATCAGTGAGTCGAGGGAGACGGGAGGAGGGAGTGAAAAACTGTTTTTT. It codes for CAISESRETGGGSEKLFF.

The J gene is TRBJ2-5, the V gene TRBV10-3; the match to TRBD1 covers 7 bases. J was trimmed by 4 bases and V by 3 bases; bases with no gene match: 14. The CDR3 is 17 amino acids. Germline loops: CDR1 ENHRY, CDR2 SYGVKD. In nucleotides, the CDR3 is TGTGCCATCAGTGACGGGGACAGACTACCGAGGGCAGAGACCCAGTACTTC. Protein: CAISDGDRLPRAETQYF.

The rearrangement links TRBV28 to TRBJ2-3; D call uncertain. Germline lookup yields CDR1 MDHEN and CDR2 SYDVKM. The CDR3 is 18 amino acids. V was cut by 4 bases and J by 0 bases, with 20 bases left in between. The CDR3 DNA reads as TGTGCCAGCAGTTCTTCTCGGGCACCCCCTCTTAGCACAGATACGCAGTATTTT. This gives the protein CASSSSRAPPLSTDTQYF.

This clonotype was observed a few times. The genes are TRBV6-2 or TRBV6-3 and TRBJ2-1, with D possibly matching TRBD2 (6 bases). Germline CDR1 MNHEY, CDR2 SVGEGT. V was pared by 6 bases and J by 3 bases, with 24 bases between. The CDR3 sequence is 18 residues long. Written as DNA, the CDR3 is TGTGCCAGCAGATCCCCCGAGGGGTATAGGAGGGGCTACAATGAGCAGTTCTTC. Translated: CASRSPEGYRRGYNEQFF.

This clonotype was recorded many times. The CDR3 spells CASSSRGAETQYF. The CDR3 DNA follows: TGTGCCAGCAGCTCAAGAGGGGCAGAGACCCAGTACTTC. The rearrangement joins TRBV13 to TRBJ2-5, with D possibly being TRBD1 or TRBD2 (5 bases each). Germline V gives CDR1 PRHDT, CDR2 FYEKMQ (reference sequence). Trimming stripped 4 bases from V and 4 bases from J, with 10 bases between. CDR3 length equals 13 residues.

V gene TRBV7-8 combines with J gene TRBJ1-2, with 8 nucleotides matching TRBD1. The germline V gene has CDR1 SGHVS and CDR2 FQNEAQ. CDR3 length: 14 amino acids. V lost 6 bases, J lost 6 bases, and 9 bases stayed unmatched. The CDR3 DNA is TGTGCCAGCAGTTTATCCGGGACAGGTGATGGCTACACCTTC. Translated, it gives CASSLSGTGDGYTF.

This rearrangement joins TRBV20-1 to TRBJ2-5; 14 bases are shared with TRBD2. This CDR3 has 19 amino acids. Germline V lookup: CDR1 DFQATT, CDR2 SNEGSKA (reference sequence). The V gene end was trimmed by 1 base and the J gene end by 2 bases; junction bases not matched to a gene: 12. CDR3 region: CSARGWDNRTSGRQETQYF. The CDR3 bases are TGCAGTGCTAGAGGATGGGACAACCGGACTAGCGGGAGGCAAGAGACCCAGTACTTC.

This clonotype was observed a handful of times. The V call is TRBV28, the J call TRBJ2-2; a possible D gene is TRBD1 (5 bases). This CDR3 has 17 amino acids. Germline loops: CDR1 MDHEN, CDR2 SYDVKM. Deletions cut 2 bases from V and 0 bases from J, with 13 bases between. The CDR3 spells CASSLAVDSSNTGELFF. In nucleotides, the CDR3 is TGTGCCAGCAGTTTAGCGGTCGACAGTTCGAACACCGGGGAGCTGTTTTTT.

This clonotype has a handful of counts. One end of the junction does not line up with germline, which may come from a read error. The chain has TRBV6-5 and TRBJ1-5; a possible D gene is TRBD1 (5 bases). The CDR3 is 16 residues long. The germline CDR1 and CDR2 sequences are MNHEY and SVGAGI. The CDR3 region has the DNA TGTGCCAGCAATTACATTCAGGGCCAGCGAGATCAGCCCCAGCATTTT. This codes for CASNYIQGQRDQPQHF.

DNA of the CDR3: TGTGCCACCAGTGATTTGCAAAGTACACACACCGGGGAGCTGTTTTTT. This sequence encodes CATSDLQSTHTGELFF. V is TRBV24-1 and J is TRBJ2-2; D call uncertain. V was trimmed by 0 bases and J by 3 bases, leaving 10 bases between them. The germline V gene has CDR1 KGHDR and CDR2 SFDVKD. The CDR3 has 16 residues.

In its sample, this clonotype was seen a few times. CDR3 in DNA: TGTGCCAGCAGCCCGTGGACTAGCGGGAGTGAGGAGACCCAGTACTTC. Protein: CASSPWTSGSEETQYF. The chain is built from TRBV7-8 and TRBJ2-5; 13 bases agree with TRBD2. Trimming took 5 bases from V and 5 from J; bases not matched to a gene: 8. CDR1 is SGHVS, CDR2 FQNEAQ, per germline. The CDR3 runs 16 residues.